The 18 T cell receptor beta chains below were found in one sample sequenced in a study of blood T cells in healthy people across ages. Primers used in a second PCR of roughly 6 to 12 cycles were a sample-barcoded 5' primer and a J-beta primer mix. TCRdb reprocessed the 5' RACE reads via MiXCR and lists one record per CDR3 protein. Of 700,000 or so distinct CDR3 sequences listed, approximately 22% are singletons. The sequencing sample was made of blood. The receptors originated from a man in his 70s in good health.

This clonotype has a handful of counts. The chain joins TRBV6-6 to TRBJ1-4; D not resolved. CDR1 is MNHNY, CDR2 SVGAGI, per germline (reference sequence). V dropped 7 bases and J dropped 0 bases, with 9 bases sitting between them. The CDR3 totals 14 residues. CDR3 sequence (DNA): TGTGCCAGCACCCGCTCCTCAACTAATGAAAAACTGTTTTTT. Amino acid sequence: CASTRSSTNEKLFF.

The chain employs TRBV27 and TRBJ2-7, with a weak D call TRBD1 (5 bases). Per the germline V gene, CDR1 is MNHEY and CDR2 is SMNVEV (reference sequence). The CDR3 extends over 13 amino acids. Trimming took 6 bases from V and 6 from J, leaving 15 bases between them. The CDR3 nucleotides are TGTGCCAGCAGCAGTCAGGGAATTGGCGAGCAGTACGTC. As protein: CASSSQGIGEQYV.

Of note for this clonotype: One end of the junction does not line up with germline, which may come from a read error. This chain joins TRBV5-1 and TRBJ1-3, with 7 bases matching TRBD1. Germline V gene data show CDR1 as SGHRS and CDR2 as YFSETQ. The CDR3 contains 18 residues. In DNA, the CDR3 is TGCGCCAGCAGCTCGCATGTGACAGGGACGATTTCTGGAAACACCACATATTTT. Its protein is CASSSHVTGTISGNTTYF.

The gene calls are TRBV5-1 and TRBJ2-1, with 10 bases identical to TRBD2. CDR3 size: 16 residues. Germline lookup yields CDR1 SGHRS and CDR2 YFSETQ. V was pared by 2 bases and J by 2 bases, with 4 bases of the junction left unmatched. As DNA, the CDR3 is TGCGCCAGCAGCTTTGAGCGGGGGGGCACCTACAATGAGCAGTTCTTC. Protein product: CASSFERGGTYNEQFF.

This chain links TRBV20-1 with TRBJ2-5; the D gene is possibly TRBD1 (5 bases). Trimming shortened V by 2 bases and J by 5 bases, and 9 bases separated the two germline ends. CDR3 length: 12 amino acids. Per germline, CDR1 DFQATT and CDR2 SNEGSKA (reference sequence). Written as DNA, the CDR3 is TGCAGTGCTAGAAGGGGCGCGGAGACCCAGTACTTC. This gives the protein CSARRGAETQYF.

A note on this clonotype: A junction boundary mismatches the germline segment, possibly from a read error. The chain joins TRBV5-1 to TRBJ1-4; 7 bases fit TRBD1. This CDR3 has 14 amino acids. In germline, CDR1 is SGHRS, CDR2 YFSETQ. The CDR3 nucleotides are TGCGCCGGCAGAGTAGGGACAGATAATGGAAAACTGTTTTTT. Amino acid sequence: CAGRVGTDNGKLFF. Filled out from reference TRBV5-1 and TRBJ1-4, the complete variable domain reads KAGVTQTPRYLIKTRGQQVTLSCSPISGHRSVSWYQQTPGQGLQFLFEYFSETQRNKGNFPGRFSGRQFSNSRSEMNVSTLELGDSALYLCAGRVGTDNGKLFFGSGTQLSVL.

The gene calls are TRBV19 and TRBJ1-2; 8 bases line up with TRBD1. Germline CDR1 LNHDA, CDR2 SQIVND (reference sequence). The CDR3 has 15 residues. V was clipped by 9 bases and J by 4 bases; unmatched bases: 13. The CDR3 coding sequence is TGTGCCAGCCGAGACCCGGGACAGGTCCTCTATGGCTACACCTTC. As protein: CASRDPGQVLYGYTF. The whole variable domain, remainder taken from reference TRBV19 and TRBJ1-2, is DGGITQSPKYLFRKEGQNVTLSCEQNLNHDAMYWYRQDPGQGLRLIYYSQIVNDFQKGDIAEGYSVSREKKESFPLTVTSAQKNPTAFYLCASRDPGQVLYGYTFGSGTRLTVV.

As concerns this clonotype: A much larger clonotype is one base distant, so this may be a read error. The chain joins TRBV5-4 to TRBJ2-5; 9 nucleotides match TRBD1. There are 15 residues in the CDR3. Germline assignment: CDR1 SGHNT and CDR2 YYREEE (reference sequence). The CDR3 sequence is CSSSNRDREYETQYF. As DNA, the CDR3 is TGTTCCAGCAGCAACCGGGACAGGGAATATGAGACCCAGTACTTC.

The V gene is TRBV28, the J gene TRBJ1-6; D is ambiguous. The germline CDR1 and CDR2 sequences are MDHEN and SYDVKM. Trimming shortened V by 3 bases and J by 7 bases, and 13 bases separated the two germline ends. The CDR3 covers 15 residues. CDR3: CASSFPGSPNSPLHF. In nucleotides, the CDR3 is TGTGCCAGCAGTTTCCCCGGCAGCCCCAATTCACCCCTCCACTTT.

The chain joins TRBV12-3 or TRBV12-4 to TRBJ2-3, with 11 bases fitting TRBD1. The trim removed 6 bases at V and 4 bases at J, leaving 6 bases unmatched. This CDR3 region has 15 residues. CDR3 coding DNA: TGTGCCAGCAGCCGAGCGGGACAGGGGGCAGATACGCAGTATTTT. It is translated as CASSRAGQGADTQYF.

The chain employs TRBV18 and TRBJ2-5; 11 nucleotides agree with TRBD2. The DNA matches TRBJ2-7 better at its end, which makes the J call doubtful. The CDR3 length is 15 residues. Germline V CDR1 and CDR2: KGHSH, LQKENI. DNA of the CDR3: TGTGCCAGCTCACCGGGACTAGCGGAAGGCAACGAGCAGTACGTC. Its protein is CASSPGLAEGNEQYV.

V usage is TRBV6-6 and J usage is TRBJ2-7, with D tentatively TRBD2 (5 bases). Germline lookup yields CDR1 MNHNY and CDR2 SVGAGI (reference sequence). The V end lost 9 bases, the J end lost 0 bases, and 18 bases lay between the germline ends. This CDR3 spans 15 amino acids. CDR3 coding DNA: TGTGCCAGTAAAAATGTGGGAGCTATCTCCTACGAGCAGTACTTC. Amino acids: CASKNVGAISYEQYF.

This rearrangement joins TRBV3-1 to TRBJ1-2, with D possibly being TRBD1 (6 bases). Trimming took 1 base from V and 4 from J, leaving 7 bases between them. The germline CDR1 and CDR2 sequences are LGHDT and YNNKEL (reference sequence). The CDR3 has 13 amino acids. The CDR3 coding sequence is TGTGCCAGCAGCCAAGCACAGGGCTATGGCTACACCTTC. Its protein product is CASSQAQGYGYTF. The full variable domain, its missing parts supplied by reference TRBV3-1 and TRBJ1-2, is DTAVSQTPKYLVTQMGNDKSIKCEQNLGHDTMYWYKQDSKKFLKIMFSYNNKELIINETVPNRFSPKSPDKAHLNLHINSLELGDSAVYFCASSQAQGYGYTFGSGTRLTVV.

The chain recombines TRBV20-1 with TRBJ2-5; TRBD2 aligns across 7 bases. Matching the DNA end better, TRBJ2-1 makes the J call doubtful. The germline CDR1 and CDR2 sequences are DFQATT and SNEGSKA (reference sequence). The CDR3 has 14 amino acids. DNA for the CDR3: TGCAGTGCCCCCAAACCGGGACTACTCAATGAGCAGTTCTTC. Translating it yields CSAPKPGLLNEQFF.

This chain links TRBV5-1 with TRBJ2-2, with TRBD2 matching over 7 bases. Trimming removed 1 base from V and 3 bases from J; junction bases left unmatched: 3. CDR3 length: 15 residues. The germline V gene encodes CDR1 SGHRS and CDR2 YFSETQ. CDR3 region: CASSLFAGDTGELFF. CDR3 DNA sequence: TGCGCCAGCAGCTTGTTTGCGGGGGACACCGGGGAGCTGTTTTTT.

This chain links TRBV29-1 with TRBJ1-1; D unresolved. The CDR3 has 8 amino acids. V was pared by 6 bases and J by 10 bases, with 6 bases between. CDR1 SQVTM and CDR2 ANQGSEA come from the germline V gene. The CDR3 nucleotides read TGCAGCGTCGACGGAGCTTTCTTT. This encodes CSVDGAFF.

The rearrangement joins TRBV5-6 to TRBJ1-1; maybe TRBD1 (5 bases). V lost 4 bases to trimming and J lost 1 base, with 14 bases between them. The CDR3 has 15 residues. Germline V gene data show CDR1 as SGHDT and CDR2 as YYEEEE. In DNA form, the CDR3 reads TGTGCCAGCAGCAAGGGACGGGGACCGAACACTGAAGCTTTCTTT. Translation: CASSKGRGPNTEAFF.

V is TRBV6-5 and J is TRBJ2-1; the D gene is possibly TRBD2 (5 bases). Germline CDR1 is MNHEY and CDR2 is SVGAGI. V lost 5 bases, J lost 2 bases, and 13 bases lay in between. This CDR3 comprises 15 residues. CDR3 nucleotides: TGTGCCAGCAGTCGGGATATTAACACCTACAATGAGCAGTTCTTC. This gives the protein CASSRDINTYNEQFF.